These 2 T cell receptor beta chains were all obtained from the same sample, sequenced in a study of blood T cell repertoires in COVID-19. Clones were sequenced by immunoSEQ multiplex PCR, and TCRdb holds only the in-frame ones, with some missing. The sample includes 150,000 to 200,000 clones, 80% to 90% seen only once; the top ten take 3.3%. The sequenced sample consisted of peripheral blood. Source of these receptors: a man aged 55 to 70 with acute or convalescent COVID-19.

This clone has a handful of counts. The genes are TRBV28 and TRBJ1-2, with a weak D call TRBD1 (6 bases). CDR1 MDHEN and CDR2 SYDVKM come from the germline V gene. The CDR3 runs 13 residues. V shed 5 bases and J shed 8 bases, with 15 bases lying between them. CDR3 region: CASSPYRAYGYTF. As DNA, the CDR3 is TGTGCCAGCAGTCCCTACAGGGCCTACGGCTACACCTTC.

This clone was recorded only once. The J gene is TRBJ2-6, the V gene TRBV29-1, with D maybe TRBD1 (6 bases). The V gene lost 6 bases and the J gene lost 0 bases, with 9 bases spanning the gap. This CDR3 comprises 14 residues. Germline values: CDR1 SQVTM, CDR2 ANQGSEA. The CDR3 region has the DNA TGCAGCGTCACACAGGGCTCTGGGGCCAACGTCCTGACTTTC. The encoded protein is CSVTQGSGANVLTF.